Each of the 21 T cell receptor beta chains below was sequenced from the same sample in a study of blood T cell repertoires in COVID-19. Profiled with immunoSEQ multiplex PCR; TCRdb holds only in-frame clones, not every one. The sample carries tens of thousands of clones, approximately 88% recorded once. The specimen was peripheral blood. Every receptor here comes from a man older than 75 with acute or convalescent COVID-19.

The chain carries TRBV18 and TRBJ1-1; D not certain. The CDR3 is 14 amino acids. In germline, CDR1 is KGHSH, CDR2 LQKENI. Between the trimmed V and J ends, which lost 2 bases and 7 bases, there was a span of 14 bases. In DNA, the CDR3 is TGTGCCAGCTCACCAGGCTCCGCAAATAATGAAGCTTTCTTT. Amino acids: CASSPGSANNEAFF.

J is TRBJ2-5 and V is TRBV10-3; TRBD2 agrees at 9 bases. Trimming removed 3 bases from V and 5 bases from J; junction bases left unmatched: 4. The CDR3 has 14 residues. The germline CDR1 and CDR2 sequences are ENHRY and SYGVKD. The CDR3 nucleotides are TGTGCCATCAGTGACACGCGGGAGGGGGAGACCCAGTACTTC. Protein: CAISDTREGETQYF.

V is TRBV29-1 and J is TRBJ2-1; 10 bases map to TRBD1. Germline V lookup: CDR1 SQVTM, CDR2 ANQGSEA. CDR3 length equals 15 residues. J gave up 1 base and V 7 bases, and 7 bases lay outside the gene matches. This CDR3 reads CSASGTGESYNEQFF. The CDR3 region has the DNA TGCAGCGCCTCCGGGACAGGGGAATCCTACAATGAGCAGTTCTTC.

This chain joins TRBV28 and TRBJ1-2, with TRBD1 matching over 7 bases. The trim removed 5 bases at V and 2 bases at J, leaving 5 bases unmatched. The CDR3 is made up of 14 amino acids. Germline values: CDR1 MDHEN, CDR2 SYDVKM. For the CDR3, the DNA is TGTGCCAGCAGTCTTAGACAGGGAAACTATGGCTACACCTTC. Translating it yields CASSLRQGNYGYTF.

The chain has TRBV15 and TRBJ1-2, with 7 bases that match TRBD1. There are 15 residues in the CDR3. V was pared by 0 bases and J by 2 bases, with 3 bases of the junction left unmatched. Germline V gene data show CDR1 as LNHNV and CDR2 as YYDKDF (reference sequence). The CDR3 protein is CATSRDVQGNYGYTF. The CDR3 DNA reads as TGTGCCACCAGCAGAGACGTACAGGGGAACTATGGCTACACCTTC.

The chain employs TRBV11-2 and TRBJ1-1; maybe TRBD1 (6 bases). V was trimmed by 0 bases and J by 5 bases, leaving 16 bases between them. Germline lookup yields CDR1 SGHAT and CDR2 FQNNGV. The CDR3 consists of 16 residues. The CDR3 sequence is CASSLEAGVVGTEAFF. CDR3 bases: TGTGCCAGCAGCTTAGAGGCAGGGGTAGTTGGGACTGAAGCTTTCTTT.

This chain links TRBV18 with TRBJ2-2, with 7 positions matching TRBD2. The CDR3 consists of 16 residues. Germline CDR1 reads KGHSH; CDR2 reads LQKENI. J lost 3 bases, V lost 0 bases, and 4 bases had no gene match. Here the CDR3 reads CASSPPSGRDTGELFF. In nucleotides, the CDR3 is TGTGCCAGCTCACCACCCTCAGGGAGGGACACCGGGGAGCTGTTTTTT.

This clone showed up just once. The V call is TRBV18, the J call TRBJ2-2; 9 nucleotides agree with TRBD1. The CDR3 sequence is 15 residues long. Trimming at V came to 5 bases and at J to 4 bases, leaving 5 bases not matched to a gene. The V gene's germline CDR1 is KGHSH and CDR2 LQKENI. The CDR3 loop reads CASSARQGGTGELFF. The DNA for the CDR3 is TGTGCCAGCTCAGCGCGACAGGGGGGCACCGGGGAGCTGTTTTTT.

The CDR3: CSAEGANVLTF. The DNA for the CDR3 is TGCAGTGCGGAGGGGGCCAACGTCCTGACTTTC. The V call is TRBV20-1, the J call TRBJ2-6; the D is unclear. V was pared by 6 bases and J by 4 bases, with 4 bases between. The CDR3 loop spans 11 amino acids. The germline V gene has CDR1 DFQATT and CDR2 SNEGSKA (reference sequence).

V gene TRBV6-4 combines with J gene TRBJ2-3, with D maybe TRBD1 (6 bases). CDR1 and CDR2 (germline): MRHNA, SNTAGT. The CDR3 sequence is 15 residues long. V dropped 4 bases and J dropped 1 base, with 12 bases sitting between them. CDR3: CASSASQGGTDTQYF. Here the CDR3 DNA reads TGTGCCAGCAGTGCATCACAGGGTGGCACAGATACGCAGTATTTT.

The CDR3 nucleotides are TGTGCCAGCAGCTTTGGTAGTACTGAAGCTTTCTTT. It translates to CASSFGSTEAFF. J is TRBJ1-1 and V is TRBV11-2; D is ambiguous. Between the trimmed V and J ends, which lost 3 bases and 5 bases, there was a span of 7 bases. This CDR3 region has 12 residues. Germline lookup yields CDR1 SGHAT and CDR2 FQNNGV.

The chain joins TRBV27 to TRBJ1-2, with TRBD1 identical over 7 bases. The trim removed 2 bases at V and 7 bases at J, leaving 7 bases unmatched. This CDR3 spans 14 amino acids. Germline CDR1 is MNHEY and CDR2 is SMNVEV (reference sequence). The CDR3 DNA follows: TGTGCCAGCAGTTTAGGGACAGAGTCCTCTGGCTACACCTTC. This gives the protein CASSLGTESSGYTF.

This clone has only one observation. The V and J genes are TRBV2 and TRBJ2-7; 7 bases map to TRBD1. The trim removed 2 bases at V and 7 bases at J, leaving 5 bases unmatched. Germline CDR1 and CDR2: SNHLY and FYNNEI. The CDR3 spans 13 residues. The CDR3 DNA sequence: TGTGCCAGCAGTGAATCGGTCAGGGGGGAGCAGTACTTC. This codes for CASSESVRGEQYF.

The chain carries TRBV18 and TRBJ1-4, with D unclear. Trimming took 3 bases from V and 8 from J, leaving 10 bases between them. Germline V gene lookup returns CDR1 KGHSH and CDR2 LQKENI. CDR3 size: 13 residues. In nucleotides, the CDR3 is TGTGCCAGCTCACCCCTCTCGGGGGAAAAACTGTTTTTT. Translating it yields CASSPLSGEKLFF.

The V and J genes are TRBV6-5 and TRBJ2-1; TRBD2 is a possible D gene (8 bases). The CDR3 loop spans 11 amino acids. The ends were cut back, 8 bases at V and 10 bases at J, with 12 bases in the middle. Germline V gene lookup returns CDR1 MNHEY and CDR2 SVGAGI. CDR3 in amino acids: CASREGQEQFF. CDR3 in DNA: TGTGCCAGCCGGGAGGGACAGGAGCAGTTCTTC.

The CDR3 DNA follows: TGTGCCAGCAGTGCGGGACTAGCGGAGCCCTACGAGCAGTACTTC. Its translation: CASSAGLAEPYEQYF. The chain uses TRBV25-1 and TRBJ2-7, with 11 positions matching TRBD2. After removal of 4 bases from V and 2 bases from J, the junction contained 4 bases not matched to a gene. CDR3 length equals 15 residues. CDR1 is MGHDK, CDR2 SYGVNS, per germline.

The chain's CDR3 is CASGSGQGAYGYTF. The CDR3 bases are TGTGCTAGTGGTTCCGGACAGGGGGCATATGGCTACACCTTC. V usage is TRBV12-5 and J usage is TRBJ1-2; TRBD1 aligns across 11 bases. Trimming at V came to 4 bases and at J to 5 bases, leaving 3 bases not matched to a gene. The CDR3 contains 14 residues. CDR1 is LGHNT, CDR2 FRNRAP, per germline.

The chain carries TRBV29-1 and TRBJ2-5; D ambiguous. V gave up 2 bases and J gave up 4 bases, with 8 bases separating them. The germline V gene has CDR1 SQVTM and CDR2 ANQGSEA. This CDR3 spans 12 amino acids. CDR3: CSVELASETQYF. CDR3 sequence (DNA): TGCAGCGTTGAATTGGCTTCAGAGACCCAGTACTTC.

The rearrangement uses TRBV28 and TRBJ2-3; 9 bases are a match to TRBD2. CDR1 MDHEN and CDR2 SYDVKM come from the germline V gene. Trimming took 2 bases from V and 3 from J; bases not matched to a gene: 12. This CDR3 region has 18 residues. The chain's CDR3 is CASSLGRGGSGSTDTQYF. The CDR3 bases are TGTGCCAGCAGTTTAGGGCGGGGAGGTAGCGGGAGTACAGATACGCAGTATTTT. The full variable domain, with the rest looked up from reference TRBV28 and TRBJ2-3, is DVKVTQSSRYLVKRTGEKVFLECVQDMDHENMFWYRQDPGLGLRLIYFSYDVKMKEKGDIPEGYSVSREKKERFSLILESASTNQTSMYLCASSLGRGGSGSTDTQYFGPGTRLTVL.

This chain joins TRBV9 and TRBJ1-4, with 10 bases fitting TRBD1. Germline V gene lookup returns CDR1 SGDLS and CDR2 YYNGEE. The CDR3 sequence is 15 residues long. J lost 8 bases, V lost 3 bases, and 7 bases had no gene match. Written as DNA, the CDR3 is TGTGCCAGCAGCGCACGTGACAGGGGGCTAGAAAAACTGTTTTTT. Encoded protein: CASSARDRGLEKLFF.

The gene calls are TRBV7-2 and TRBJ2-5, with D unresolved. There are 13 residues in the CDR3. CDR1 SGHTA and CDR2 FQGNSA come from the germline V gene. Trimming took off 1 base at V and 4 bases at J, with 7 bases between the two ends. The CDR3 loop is CASSLVSLETQYF. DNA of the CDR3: TGTGCCAGCAGCTTAGTGAGTCTAGAGACCCAGTACTTC.